The source of this T cell receptor beta chain is a study of T cell changes during pregnancy in multiple sclerosis. Germline V CDR1 and CDR2: SGHRS, YFSETQ. CDR3 size: 15 residues. Trimming removed 4 bases from V and 5 bases from J, with 18 bases in between. This clone was counted a few times. The protocol was immunoSEQ multiplex PCR, while the TCRdb copy is restricted to in-frame clones and leaves out a portion. The sample holds tens of thousands of clones, roughly 91% seen once. The chain has TRBV5-1 and TRBJ2-5, with D possibly TRBD2 on 5 matching bases. This specimen was CD4+ T cells from peripheral blood mononuclear cells, taken in the first trimester of pregnancy. The receptor was derived from a female donor in good health, enrolled as a control in a pregnancy study. The CDR3 DNA is TGCGCCAGCAGCAGGGCATATGGAGGCAGCGAGACCCAGTACTTC. This sequence encodes CASSRAYGGSETQYF.